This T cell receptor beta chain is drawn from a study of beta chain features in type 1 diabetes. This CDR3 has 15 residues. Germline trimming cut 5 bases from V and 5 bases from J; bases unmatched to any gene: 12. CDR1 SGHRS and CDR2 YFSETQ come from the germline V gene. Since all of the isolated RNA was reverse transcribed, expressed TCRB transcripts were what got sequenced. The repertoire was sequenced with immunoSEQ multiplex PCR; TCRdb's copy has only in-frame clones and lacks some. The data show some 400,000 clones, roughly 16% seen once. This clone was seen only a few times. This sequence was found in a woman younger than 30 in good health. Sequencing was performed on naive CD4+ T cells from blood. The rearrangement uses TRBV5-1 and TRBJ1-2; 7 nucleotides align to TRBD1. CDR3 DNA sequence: TGCGCCAGCAGTCTTTCATGGGGGACAGATTATGGCTACACCTTC. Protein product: CASSLSWGTDYGYTF.